The rows below give T cell receptor beta chains drawn from one sample of a study of shared clonotypes between healthy human individuals. TCRdb's copy holds only in-frame clones and misses some; the assay was immunoSEQ multiplex PCR. The sample has a few million clones, just over 90% seen once. Sample: naive CD4+ T cells from PBMCs. The receptors here all came from a young man in good health. Some clones in this sample may be carry-over from other donors' samples. Both conserved end residues are part of each CDR3. D genes are given only for firm matches. Only some rows state a clone size, as once, few, many or a class for expanded clones.

cdr3_length j_call v_call d_call clone_size cdr3_aa cdr3_nt
16 TRBJ1-4 TRBV18 NA NA CASSPVTGGSNEKLFF TGTGCCAGCTCACCAGTGACGGGTGGGTCTAATGAAAAACTGTTTTTT
13 TRBJ1-2 TRBV6-5 NA NA CASSYSSGIGYTF TGTGCCAGCAGTTACTCGTCGGGGATCGGCTACACCTTC
12 TRBJ1-1 TRBV29-1 NA NA CSVAGFITEAFF TGCAGCGTTGCAGGGTTCATCACTGAAGCTTTCTTT
13 TRBJ2-1 TRBV7-3 NA NA CASSFRWGDEQFF TGTGCCAGCAGCTTCCGTTGGGGGGATGAGCAGTTCTTC
16 TRBJ2-2 TRBV5-1 NA NA CASSLEGRANTGELFF TGCGCCAGCAGCTTGGAGGGCAGGGCGAACACCGGGGAGCTGTTTTTT
16 TRBJ2-1 TRBV5-1 TRBD2 NA CASSTSPGLAYNEQFF TGCGCCAGCAGCACCAGTCCGGGACTAGCGTACAATGAGCAGTTCTTC
14 TRBJ2-7 TRBV5-4 NA NA CASSFTREGYEQYF TGTGCCAGCAGCTTTACTCGGGAAGGGTACGAGCAGTACTTC
12 TRBJ2-3 TRBV6-4 TRBD1 once CASSLDRGTQYF TGTGCCAGCAGCCTCGACAGGGGTACGCAGTATTTT
15 TRBJ2-1 TRBV6-5 TRBD2 NA CASRPTSGSPHEQFF TGTGCCAGCAGACCGACTAGCGGGAGTCCCCATGAGCAGTTCTTC
15 TRBJ2-1 TRBV7-2 NA NA CASSLGRTLGNEQFF TGTGCCAGCAGCTTAGGACGCACCTTGGGCAATGAGCAGTTCTTC
13 TRBJ1-2 TRBV2 NA NA CASSVNPNYGYTF TGTGCCAGCAGTGTCAACCCTAACTATGGCTACACCTTC
15 TRBJ2-7 TRBV9 NA NA CASSVESGSSYEQYF TGTGCCAGCAGCGTAGAAAGTGGGTCCTCCTACGAGCAGTACTTC
13 TRBJ1-2 TRBV30 NA NA CAWSVRQNYGYTF TGTGCCTGGAGTGTACGCCAGAACTATGGCTACACCTTC
14 TRBJ2-3 TRBV9 NA NA CASSPSPSTDTQYF TGTGCCAGCAGCCCCTCCCCCAGCACAGATACGCAGTATTTT
14 TRBJ2-7 TRBV25-1 TRBD1 NA CASTRTGGPYEQYF TGTGCCAGCACCCGGACAGGGGGCCCCTACGAGCAGTACTTC
15 TRBJ1-2 TRBV6-5 NA NA CASSQPWTANYGYTF TGTGCCAGCAGTCAACCTTGGACAGCTAACTATGGCTACACCTTC
15 TRBJ2-2 TRBV10-1 NA NA CASSVAGQNTGELFF TGCGCCAGCAGTGTTGCCGGGCAGAACACCGGGGAGCTGTTTTTT
15 TRBJ1-1 TRBV9 NA NA CASSATWSVNTEAFF TGTGCCAGCAGCGCAACCTGGTCTGTTAACACTGAAGCTTTCTTT
17 TRBJ2-7 TRBV18 NA NA CASSPIHSPQSSYEQYF TGTGCCAGCTCACCCATTCACTCGCCTCAGAGTTCCTACGAGCAGTACTTC
16 TRBJ2-1 TRBV29-1 TRBD1 NA CSVEDSLWDSYNEQFF TGCAGCGTTGAAGATTCCCTCTGGGACAGCTACAATGAGCAGTTCTTC
14 TRBJ1-1 TRBV7-9 NA NA CASSLRQPNTEAFF TGTGCCAGCAGCTTAAGACAGCCGAACACTGAAGCTTTCTTT
14 TRBJ1-1 TRBV7-9 NA NA CASRGKVRSTEAFF TGTGCCAGCAGGGGGAAGGTGCGGAGTACTGAAGCTTTCTTT
15 TRBJ1-4 TRBV4-1 NA NA CASSKGQSLNEKLFF TGCGCCAGCAGCAAAGGACAGTCTCTTAATGAAAAACTGTTTTTT
16 TRBJ1-5 TRBV7-2 TRBD1 NA CASSLAPTGGYQPQHF TGTGCCAGCAGCTTAGCTCCAACAGGGGGCTATCAGCCCCAGCATTTT
15 TRBJ2-7 TRBV5-1 NA NA CASSLELVVKDEQYF TGCGCCAGCAGCTTGGAGCTAGTGGTGAAGGACGAGCAGTACTTC
14 TRBJ2-7 TRBV9 NA NA CASSMGLTVYEQYF TGTGCCAGCAGCATGGGACTTACAGTATACGAGCAGTACTTC
14 TRBJ1-1 TRBV6-1 NA NA CASSEPGGNTEAFF TGTGCCAGCAGTGAACCCGGAGGAAACACTGAAGCTTTCTTT
19 TRBJ2-6 TRBV9 NA NA CASSVVGGRVGAGANVLTF TGTGCCAGCAGCGTAGTAGGCGGCAGGGTAGGCGCTGGGGCCAACGTCCTGACTTTC
20 TRBJ2-6 TRBV7-3 TRBD1 NA CASSDHRFTGGDSGANVLTF TGTGCCAGCAGTGACCATAGATTTACAGGGGGCGACTCTGGGGCCAACGTCCTGACTTTC
11 TRBJ2-7 TRBV28 NA NA CASSLVKEQYF TGTGCCAGCAGTTTAGTCAAGGAGCAGTACTTC
12 TRBJ1-2 TRBV4-3 NA NA CASSQEGYGYTF TGCGCCAGCAGCCAAGAGGGCTATGGCTACACCTTC
15 TRBJ1-5 TRBV10-3 NA few CAISESNIGNQPQHF TGTGCCATCAGTGAGTCCAATATTGGCAATCAGCCCCAGCATTTT